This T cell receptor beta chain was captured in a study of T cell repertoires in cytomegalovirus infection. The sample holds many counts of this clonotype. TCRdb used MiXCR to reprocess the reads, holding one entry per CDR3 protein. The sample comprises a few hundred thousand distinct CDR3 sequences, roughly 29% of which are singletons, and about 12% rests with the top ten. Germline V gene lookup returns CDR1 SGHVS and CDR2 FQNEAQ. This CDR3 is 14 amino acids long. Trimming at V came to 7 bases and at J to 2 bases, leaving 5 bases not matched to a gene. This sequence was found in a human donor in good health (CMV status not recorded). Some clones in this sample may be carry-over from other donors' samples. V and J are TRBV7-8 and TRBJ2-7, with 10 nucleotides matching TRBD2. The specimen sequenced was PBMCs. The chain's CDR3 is CASNGLAVAYEQYV. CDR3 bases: TGTGCCAGCAACGGACTAGCGGTCGCCTACGAGCAGTACGTC.